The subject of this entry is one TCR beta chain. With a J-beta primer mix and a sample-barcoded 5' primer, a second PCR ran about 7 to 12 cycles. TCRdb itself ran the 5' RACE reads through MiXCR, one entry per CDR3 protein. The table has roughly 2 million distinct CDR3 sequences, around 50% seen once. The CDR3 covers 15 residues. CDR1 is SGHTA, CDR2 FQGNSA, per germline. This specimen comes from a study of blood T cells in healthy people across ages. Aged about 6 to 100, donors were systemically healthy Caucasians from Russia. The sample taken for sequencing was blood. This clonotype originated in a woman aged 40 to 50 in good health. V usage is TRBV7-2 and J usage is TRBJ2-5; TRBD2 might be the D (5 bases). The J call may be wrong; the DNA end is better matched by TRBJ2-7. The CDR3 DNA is TGTGCCAGCAGCTGGATGGGGTCCCTTGGAGGCGAGCAGTACTTC. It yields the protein CASSWMGSLGGEQYF.